These 6 T cell receptor beta chains were sequenced from one sample in a study of blood T cell repertoires in COVID-19. Repertoires were generated with immunoSEQ multiplex PCR, while TCRdb's copy carries only in-frame clones and drops some. Counted here are 330,000 or so clones, roughly 90% occurring once; the ten biggest clones make up over 3.5%. Source material: peripheral blood. The origin of the receptors is a woman aged 60 to 75 with COVID-19, enrolled during active disease.

CDR3 DNA sequence: TGTGCCAGCATATCACCCCGGGCAGATACGCAGTATTTT. It is translated as CASISPRADTQYF. The V and J genes are TRBV2 and TRBJ2-3; D is unclear. There are 13 residues in the CDR3. V lost 7 bases, J lost 4 bases, and 12 bases lay in between. CDR1 is SNHLY and CDR2 is FYNNEI in the germline V gene.

The rearrangement uses TRBV19 and TRBJ2-3; no clear D. This CDR3 is 13 amino acids long. The germline CDR1 and CDR2 sequences are LNHDA and SQIVND (reference sequence). Trimming removed 7 bases from V and 1 base from J, with 9 bases in between. The CDR3 spells CASTSPGTDTQYF. In DNA, the CDR3 is TGTGCCAGTACCTCTCCGGGCACAGATACGCAGTATTTT.

This chain joins TRBV4-2 and TRBJ2-2, with 9 bases aligning to TRBD1. Germline V lookup: CDR1 LGHNA, CDR2 YNFKEQ. The CDR3 loop spans 13 amino acids. The J segment lost 5 bases and the V segment lost 9 bases, leaving 4 bases of the junction unmatched. The CDR3 sequence is CARNRGRTGELFF. The CDR3 DNA sequence: TGTGCCAGGAACAGGGGGCGTACCGGGGAGCTGTTTTTT.

The rearrangement uses TRBV19 and TRBJ2-2; D ambiguous. Germline CDR1 reads LNHDA; CDR2 reads SQIVND (reference sequence). CDR3 length equals 17 residues. V lost 6 bases to trimming and J lost 0 bases, with 17 bases between them. CDR3 coding DNA: TGTGCCAGTAGGAATACAAAGACAAGCCCGAACACCGGGGAGCTGTTTTTT. Protein: CASRNTKTSPNTGELFF. The full variable domain, completed using reference TRBV19 and TRBJ2-2, is DGGITQSPKYLFRKEGQNVTLSCEQNLNHDAMYWYRQDPGQGLRLIYYSQIVNDFQKGDIAEGYSVSREKKESFPLTVTSAQKNPTAFYLCASRNTKTSPNTGELFFGEGSRLTVL.

The chain has TRBV2 and TRBJ2-5; 9 nucleotides align to TRBD1. CDR3 size: 14 residues. V was pared by 4 bases and J by 5 bases, with 5 bases of the junction left unmatched. Germline CDR1 reads SNHLY; CDR2 reads FYNNEI. The DNA of the CDR3 is TGTGCCAGCAGTGCAAACAGGGGGCAGGAGACCCAGTACTTC. This translates into CASSANRGQETQYF.

V and J are TRBV6-5 and TRBJ1-5; TRBD1 is a possible D gene (6 bases). Germline V CDR1 and CDR2: MNHEY, SVGAGI. The CDR3 runs 15 residues. With 2 bases removed from V and 3 bases from J, the gap between germline ends came to 11 bases. CDR3 in DNA: TGTGCCAGCAGTTACGCGGCAGGGGTCAATCAGCCCCAGCATTTT. As protein: CASSYAAGVNQPQHF.